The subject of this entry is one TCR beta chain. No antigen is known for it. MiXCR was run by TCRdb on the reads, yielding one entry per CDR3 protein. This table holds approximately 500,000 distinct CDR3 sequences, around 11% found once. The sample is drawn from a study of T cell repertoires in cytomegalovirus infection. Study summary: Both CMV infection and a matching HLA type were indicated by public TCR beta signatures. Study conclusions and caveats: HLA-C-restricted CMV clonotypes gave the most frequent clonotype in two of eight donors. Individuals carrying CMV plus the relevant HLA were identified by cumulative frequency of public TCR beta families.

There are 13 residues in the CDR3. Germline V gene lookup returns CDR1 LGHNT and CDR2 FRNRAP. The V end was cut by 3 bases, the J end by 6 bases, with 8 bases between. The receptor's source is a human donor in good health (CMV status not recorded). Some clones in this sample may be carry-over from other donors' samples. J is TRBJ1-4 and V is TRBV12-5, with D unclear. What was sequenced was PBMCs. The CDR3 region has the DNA TGTGCTAGTGGTTTCAATCAGTATGAAAAACTGTTTTTT. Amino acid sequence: CASGFNQYEKLFF.